This T cell receptor beta chain was identified in a study of CXCR3-negative and CXCR3-positive naive CD8 T cells. CDR3 size: 15 residues. CDR1 and CDR2 from the germline V gene are MDHEN and SYDVKM. TRB cDNA was prepared as libraries by UMI-labeled 5' RACE. With the 5' RACE reads reprocessed, TCRdb shows one record per CDR3 protein and no DNA. The sample data list about 130,000 distinct CDR3 sequences. Regarding the study as a whole: Cryopreservation partially decreased CXCR3 expression, and most assays used fresh PBMCs. Memory CD8+ cells showed much lower diversity, while both naive subsets were comparably high. Naive CXCR3-positive and CXCR3-negative cells shared similar TRBV-TRBJ usage, unlike memory cells. When CXCR3-positive naive cells were set against CXCR3-negative naive cells, the former had more hydrophobic TRB CDR3s.

Concerning this clonotype itself: As yet, its antigen is unknown.

Sequencing was done on a sample of naive CXCR3- CD8+ T cells from blood. Regarding subset: CD45RO-CCR7+CD27+CD95- naive CD8+ T cells lacking CXCR3 (TNR3-). The J gene is TRBJ2-1, the V gene TRBV28; lacking DNA, the TRBD1 call made by TCRdb goes unchecked. The sequence was obtained from a human donor in good health. Some clones in this sample may be carry-over from other donors' samples. Here the CDR3 reads CASTPDRWAYNEQFF.